Shown below are 12 T cell receptor beta chains from a single sample sequenced in a study of CD8 T cells in ankylosing spondylitis. Study results and caveats: Made up of fewer than ten highly homologous variants, a TCR beta motif appeared characteristic of ankylosing spondylitis blood.

One entry per CDR3 protein results from TCRdb running MiXCR on the 5' RACE reads. The table shows 700,000 or so distinct CDR3 sequences, with 19% occurring only once. Their target antigens are unknown. The sequenced sample consisted of blood, either unsorted or a sorted T cell fraction (not recorded which). Receptors originate from a male donor with ankylosing spondylitis.

This clonotype was seen many times. This sequence joins TRBV5-1 and TRBJ2-7, with TRBD1 identical over 7 bases. The V segment lost 4 bases and the J segment 3 bases; nucleotides outside the gene matches: 4. The CDR3 is 13 residues long. Germline loops: CDR1 SGHRS, CDR2 YFSETQ. CDR3 coding DNA: TGCGCCAGCAGCGCTAACAGGGGCTACGAGCAGTACTTC. This encodes CASSANRGYEQYF.

This clonotype has a handful of counts. The chain joins TRBV20-1 to TRBJ2-1; 7 bases agree with TRBD1. The ends lost 0 bases at V and 5 bases at J; junction bases unmatched: 4. CDR1 and CDR2 (germline): DFQATT, SNEGSKA (reference sequence). The CDR3 has 14 residues. The CDR3 region is CSAREDRRNNEQFF. In DNA form, the CDR3 reads TGCAGTGCTAGAGAGGACAGGCGGAACAATGAGCAGTTCTTC.

The chain recombines TRBV7-2 with TRBJ1-5, with 8 bases lining up with TRBD1. The CDR3 spans 16 residues. J gave up 4 bases and V 4 bases, and 9 bases lay outside the gene matches. Germline V gives CDR1 SGHTA, CDR2 FQGNSA. In nucleotides, the CDR3 is TGTGCCAGCAGCTCCCCGGACAGGGTCTGGAATCAGCCCCAGCATTTT. It specifies CASSSPDRVWNQPQHF.

The J gene is TRBJ2-7, the V gene TRBV20-1, with 10 nucleotides matching TRBD2. The J segment lost 4 bases and the V segment lost 6 bases, leaving 6 bases of the junction unmatched. The length of the CDR3 is 13 residues. CDR1 is DFQATT and CDR2 is SNEGSKA in the germline V gene (reference sequence). CDR3 residues: CSATSGKAYEQYF. CDR3 in DNA: TGCAGTGCAACTAGCGGGAAGGCGTACGAGCAGTACTTC.

This clonotype has a handful of counts. The chain couples TRBV3-1 to TRBJ2-2; 9 bases agree with TRBD2. CDR3 length: 16 amino acids. Looked up from germline, CDR1 is LGHDT and CDR2 is YNNKEL (reference sequence). Unmatched junction bases numbered 10, after V lost 8 bases and J lost 3 bases. DNA of the CDR3: TGTGCCAGCGGTCAGCGGGGGGTAGAGTACACCGGGGAGCTGTTTTTT. Its protein product is CASGQRGVEYTGELFF.

The chain employs TRBV4-2 and TRBJ2-5, with D possibly TRBD2 on 7 matching bases. This CDR3 has 18 amino acids. Trimming cost V 2 bases and J 5 bases, with 24 bases left between them. Germline loops: CDR1 LGHNA, CDR2 YNFKEQ. The CDR3 DNA is TGTGCCAGCAGCCAATACCTCCCGTCGGGGGGCTTGGGGGAGACCCAGTACTTC. Encoded protein: CASSQYLPSGGLGETQYF.

A few counts support this clonotype. The chain combines TRBV5-1 with TRBJ2-2, with 11 bases fitting TRBD2. Germline V lookup: CDR1 SGHRS, CDR2 YFSETQ. Germline trimming cut 4 bases from V and 0 bases from J; bases unmatched to any gene: 11. The CDR3 sequence is 19 residues long. CDR3 region: CASSPRLAGGISNTGELFF. CDR3 nucleotides: TGCGCCAGCAGCCCACGTCTAGCGGGAGGTATTTCGAACACCGGGGAGCTGTTTTTT.

This clonotype came up a few times. The chain couples TRBV6-1 to TRBJ1-6; a weak D match, TRBD1 (5 bases). Germline-derived CDR1 and CDR2 are MNHNS and SASEGT. The CDR3 is made up of 17 amino acids. The ends were cut back, 2 bases at V and 14 bases at J, with 25 bases in the middle. The CDR3 spells CASSERSLRDGEFTLHF. The CDR3, as DNA: TGTGCCAGCAGTGAACGGTCCCTCCGGGACGGAGAATTCACCCTCCACTTT.

This clonotype was recorded many times. The CDR3 nucleotides are TGCGCCAGCAGCCAAGAGTTGGACACTGAAGCTTTCTTT. This encodes CASSQELDTEAFF. This chain uses TRBV4-1 with TRBJ1-1, with D hard to call. Trimming took off 0 bases at V and 3 bases at J, with 5 bases between the two ends. This CDR3 contains 13 residues. Per the germline V gene, CDR1 is MGHRA and CDR2 is YSYEKL.

The chain links TRBV29-1 to TRBJ2-7; tentative D call: TRBD2 (6 bases). The CDR3 loop spans 15 amino acids. Germline CDR1 SQVTM, CDR2 ANQGSEA. Trimming cost V 1 base and J 6 bases, with 19 bases left between them. The CDR3 region is CSVEGLAGPNFEQYF. CDR3 nucleotides: TGCAGCGTTGAAGGGCTGGCGGGACCAAACTTCGAGCAGTACTTC.

This clonotype was detected ten times or more. The chain uses TRBV6-5 and TRBJ1-1; D is perhaps TRBD1 (6 bases). V gave up 3 bases and J gave up 1 base, with 9 bases separating them. The CDR3 covers 14 residues. Germline V gene data show CDR1 as MNHEY and CDR2 as SVGAGI. The CDR3 DNA follows: TGTGCCAGCAGTTATAGGGGGGAGAACACTGAAGCTTTCTTT. Amino acid sequence: CASSYRGENTEAFF.

The chain couples TRBV15 to TRBJ2-7, with D unclear. With 1 base removed from V and 6 bases from J, the gap between germline ends came to 10 bases. Per the germline V gene, CDR1 is LNHNV and CDR2 is YYDKDF (reference sequence). This CDR3 comprises 13 residues. This chain's CDR3 is CATSRGLVREQYF. The DNA for the CDR3 is TGTGCCACCAGCAGAGGTTTGGTACGCGAGCAGTACTTC.